This T cell receptor (beta chain) was captured in a study of blood T cell repertoires in COVID-19. Overall study: In each case, the material was cDNA or gDNA derived from T cells, B-cell-depleted T cells, or PBMCs.

This CDR3 is 13 amino acids long. Germline V gives CDR1 SEHNR, CDR2 FQNEAQ (reference sequence). Trimming cost V 2 bases and J 6 bases, with 11 bases left between them. Measured with immunoSEQ multiplex PCR; TCRdb has only the in-frame clones, and not every one. The repertoire includes hundreds of thousands of clones, roughly 87% of them detected once, and about 1% sits in the top ten. This clone was found once. Sequencing used PBMCs or T cells enriched from blood (not recorded which). V is TRBV7-9 and J is TRBJ2-7, with D uncertain. This clonotype was obtained from a woman aged 30 to 39 who had recovered from COVID-19. CDR3: CASSLTPAVEQYF. As DNA, the CDR3 is TGTGCCAGCAGCTTAACTCCTGCGGTCGAGCAGTACTTC.